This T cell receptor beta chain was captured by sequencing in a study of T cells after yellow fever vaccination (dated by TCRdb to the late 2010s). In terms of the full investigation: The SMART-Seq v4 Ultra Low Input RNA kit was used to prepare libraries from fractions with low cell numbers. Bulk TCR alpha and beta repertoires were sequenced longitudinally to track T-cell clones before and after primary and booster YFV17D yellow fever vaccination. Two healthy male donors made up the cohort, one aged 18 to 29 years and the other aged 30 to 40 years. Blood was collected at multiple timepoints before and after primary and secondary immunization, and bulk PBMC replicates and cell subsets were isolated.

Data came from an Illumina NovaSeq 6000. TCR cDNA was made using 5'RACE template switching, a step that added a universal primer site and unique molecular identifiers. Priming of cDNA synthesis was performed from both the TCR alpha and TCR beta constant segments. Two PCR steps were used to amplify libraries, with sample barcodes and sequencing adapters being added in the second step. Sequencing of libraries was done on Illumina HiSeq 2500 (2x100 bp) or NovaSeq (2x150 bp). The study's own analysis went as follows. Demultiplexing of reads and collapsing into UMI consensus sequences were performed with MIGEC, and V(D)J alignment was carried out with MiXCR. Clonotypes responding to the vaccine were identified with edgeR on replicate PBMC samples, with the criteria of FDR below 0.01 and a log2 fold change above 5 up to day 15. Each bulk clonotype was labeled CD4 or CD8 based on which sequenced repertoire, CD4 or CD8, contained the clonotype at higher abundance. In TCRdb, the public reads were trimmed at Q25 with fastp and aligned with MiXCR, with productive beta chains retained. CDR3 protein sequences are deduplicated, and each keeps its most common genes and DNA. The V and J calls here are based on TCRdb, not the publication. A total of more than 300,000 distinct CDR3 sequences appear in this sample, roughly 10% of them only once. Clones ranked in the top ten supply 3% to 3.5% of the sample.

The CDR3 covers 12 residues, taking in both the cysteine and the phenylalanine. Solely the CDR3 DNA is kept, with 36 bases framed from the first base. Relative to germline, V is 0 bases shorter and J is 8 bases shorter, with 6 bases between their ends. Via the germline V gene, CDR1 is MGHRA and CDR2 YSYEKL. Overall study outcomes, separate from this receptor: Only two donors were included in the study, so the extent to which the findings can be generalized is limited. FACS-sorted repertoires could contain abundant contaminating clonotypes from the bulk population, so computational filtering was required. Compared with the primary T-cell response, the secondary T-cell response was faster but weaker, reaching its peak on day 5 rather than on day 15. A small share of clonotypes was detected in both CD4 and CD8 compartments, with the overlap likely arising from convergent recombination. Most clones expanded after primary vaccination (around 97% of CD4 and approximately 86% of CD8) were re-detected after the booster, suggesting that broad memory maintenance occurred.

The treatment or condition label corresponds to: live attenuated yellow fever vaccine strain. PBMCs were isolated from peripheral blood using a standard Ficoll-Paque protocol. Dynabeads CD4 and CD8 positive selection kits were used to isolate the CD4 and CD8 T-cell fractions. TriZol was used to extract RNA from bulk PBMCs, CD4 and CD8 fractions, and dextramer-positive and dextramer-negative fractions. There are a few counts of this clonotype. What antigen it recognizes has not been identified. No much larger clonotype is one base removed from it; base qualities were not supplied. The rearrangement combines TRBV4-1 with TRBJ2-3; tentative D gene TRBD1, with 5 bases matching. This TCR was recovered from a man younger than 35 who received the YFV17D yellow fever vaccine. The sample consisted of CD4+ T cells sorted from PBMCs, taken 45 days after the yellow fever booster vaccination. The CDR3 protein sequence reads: CASSQDQGTQYF. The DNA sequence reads TGCGCCAGCAGCCAAGATCAGGGTACGCAGTATTTT.